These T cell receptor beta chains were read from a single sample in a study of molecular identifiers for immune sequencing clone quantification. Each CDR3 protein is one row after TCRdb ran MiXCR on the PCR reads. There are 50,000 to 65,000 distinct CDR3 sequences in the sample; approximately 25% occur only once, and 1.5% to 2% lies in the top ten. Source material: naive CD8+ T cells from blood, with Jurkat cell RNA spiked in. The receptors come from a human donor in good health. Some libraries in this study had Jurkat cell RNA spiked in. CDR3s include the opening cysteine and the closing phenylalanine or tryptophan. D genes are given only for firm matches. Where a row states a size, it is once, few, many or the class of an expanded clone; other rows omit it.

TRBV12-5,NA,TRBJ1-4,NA,CAGGLARTETALATNEKLFF,TGTGCTGGTGGTTTGGCCAGGACAGAAACGGCCCTTGCAACTAATGAAAAACTGTTTTTT
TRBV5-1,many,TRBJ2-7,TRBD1,CASSLETGGYEQYF,TGCGCCAGCAGCTTGGAGACAGGGGGCTACGAGCAGTACTTC
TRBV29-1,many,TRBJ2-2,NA,CSVLGYTGELFF,TGCAGCGTACTGGGATACACCGGGGAGCTGTTTTTT
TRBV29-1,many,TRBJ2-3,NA,CSVDSGYTDTQYF,TGCAGCGTAGATAGCGGTTACACAGATACGCAGTATTTT
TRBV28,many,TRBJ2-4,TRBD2,CASSWRGRSNIQYF,TGTGCCAGCAGTTGGCGGGGGAGATCAAACATTCAGTACTTC
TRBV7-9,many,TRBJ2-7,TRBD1,CASSFATGTEQYF,TGTGCCAGCAGCTTTGCGACAGGGACCGAGCAGTACTTC
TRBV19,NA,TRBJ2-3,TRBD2,CASSMDHGGSTDTQYF,TGTGCCAGTAGTATGGATCATGGCGGGAGTACAGATACGCAGTATTTT
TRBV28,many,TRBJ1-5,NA,CASAKTGLNQPQHF,TGTGCCAGCGCTAAAACAGGGCTTAATCAGCCCCAGCATTTT
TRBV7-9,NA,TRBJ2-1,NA,CASSSPSRDNEQFF,TGTGCCAGCAGCTCGCCCTCTCGCGACAATGAGCAGTTCTTC
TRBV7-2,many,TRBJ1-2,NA,CASSLSPFDRMDGYTF,TGTGCCAGCAGCTTATCTCCCTTTGACAGGATGGATGGCTACACCTTC
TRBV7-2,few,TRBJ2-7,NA,CASSGVESSSYEQYF,TGTGCCAGCAGCGGGGTGGAATCGTCGTCCTACGAGCAGTACTTC
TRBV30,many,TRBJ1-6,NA,CAWSVHRANSYNSPLHF,TGTGCCTGGAGTGTACACAGGGCCAACTCCTATAATTCACCCCTCCACTTT
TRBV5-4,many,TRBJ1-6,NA,CASSLAVGRSSYNSPLHF,TGTGCCAGCAGCTTGGCCGTCGGCAGGAGCTCCTATAATTCACCCCTCCACTTT
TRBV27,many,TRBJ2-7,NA,CASWDLGGWHEQYF,TGTGCCAGCTGGGATTTAGGAGGTTGGCACGAGCAGTACTTC
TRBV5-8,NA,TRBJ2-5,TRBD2,CASSLGTSAQETQYF,TGTGCCAGCAGCTTGGGGACTAGCGCCCAAGAGACCCAGTACTTC
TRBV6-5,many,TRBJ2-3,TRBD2,CASSPGLGLNTQYF,TGTGCCAGCAGTCCTGGACTAGGTCTCAATACGCAGTATTTT
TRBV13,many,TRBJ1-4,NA,CASSTRYRALQEKLFF,TGTGCCAGCAGCACTCGGTACAGGGCACTTCAGGAAAAACTGTTTTTT
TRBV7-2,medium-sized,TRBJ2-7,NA,CASSFGGPEQYF,TGTGCCAGCAGCTTTGGAGGACCCGAGCAGTACTTC
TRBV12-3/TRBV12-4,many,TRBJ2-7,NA,CASSFQVSGSYEQYF,TGTGCCAGCAGTTTTCAAGTCAGCGGGTCCTACGAGCAGTACTTC
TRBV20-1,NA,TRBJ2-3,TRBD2,CSARVWRENTDTQYF,TGCAGTGCTAGAGTGTGGCGGGAGAACACAGATACGCAGTATTTT
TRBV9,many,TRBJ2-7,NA,CASSAYTTTEQYF,TGTGCCAGCAGCGCCTACACGACCACGGAGCAGTACTTC
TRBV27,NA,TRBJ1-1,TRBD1,CASSLRATGLTEAFF,TGTGCCAGCAGTTTACGCGCGACAGGGCTCACTGAAGCTTTCTTT
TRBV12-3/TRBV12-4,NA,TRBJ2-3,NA,CASSSSHTDTQYF,TGTGCCAGCAGTTCTAGTCACACAGATACGCAGTATTTT
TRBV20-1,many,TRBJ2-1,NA,CSVPSGYSYNEQFF,TGCAGTGTCCCCAGCGGGTACTCCTACAATGAGCAGTTCTTC
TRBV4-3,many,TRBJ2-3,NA,CASSQDSTSTDTQYF,TGCGCCAGCAGCCAAGACTCGACTAGCACAGATACGCAGTATTTT
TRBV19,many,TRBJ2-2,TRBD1,CASTYGQGALAGELFF,TGTGCCAGCACCTACGGACAGGGGGCTTTAGCCGGGGAGCTGTTTTTT
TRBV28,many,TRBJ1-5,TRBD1,CASSPDRDGQPQHF,TGTGCCAGCAGTCCAGACAGGGATGGTCAGCCCCAGCATTTT
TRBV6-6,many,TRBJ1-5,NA,CASSYALPRDQAGNQPQHF,TGTGCCAGCAGTTATGCCCTTCCTCGGGATCAAGCTGGCAATCAGCCCCAGCATTTT
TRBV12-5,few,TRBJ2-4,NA,CASGLVRLGGEKDNIQYF,TGTGCTAGTGGTTTGGTACGTTTGGGCGGGGAGAAGGATAACATTCAGTACTTC
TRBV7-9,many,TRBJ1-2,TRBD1,CASSPTGNYGYTF,TGTGCCAGCAGCCCGACAGGGAACTATGGCTACACCTTC
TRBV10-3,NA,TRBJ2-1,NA,CAISTDGPYNEQFF,TGTGCCATCAGCACGGACGGACCCTACAATGAGCAGTTCTTC
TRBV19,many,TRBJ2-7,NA,CASSISGVTYEQYF,TGTGCCAGTAGTATATCGGGGGTTACCTACGAGCAGTACTTC
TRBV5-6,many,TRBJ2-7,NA,CASSLGAGLFANDEQYF,TGTGCCAGCAGCTTGGGAGCAGGCCTCTTCGCAAACGACGAGCAGTACTTC
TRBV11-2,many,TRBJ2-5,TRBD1,CASSPRQGQETQYF,TGTGCCAGCAGTCCCAGACAGGGTCAAGAGACCCAGTACTTC
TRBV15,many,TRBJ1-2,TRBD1,CATSRVGAGGDYGYTF,TGTGCCACCAGCAGAGTTGGAGCAGGGGGTGACTATGGCTACACCTTC
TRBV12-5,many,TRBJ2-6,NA,CASGLVGGANVLTF,TGTGCTAGTGGTTTGGTAGGAGGGGCCAACGTCCTGACTTTC
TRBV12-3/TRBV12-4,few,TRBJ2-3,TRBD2,CASSPRVAGTDTQYF,TGTGCCAGCAGTCCCCGGGTAGCGGGGACAGATACGCAGTATTTT
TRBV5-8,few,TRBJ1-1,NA,CASSLEPEAFF,TGTGCCAGCAGCTTGGAGCCTGAAGCTTTCTTT
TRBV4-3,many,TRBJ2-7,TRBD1,CASSPGTGKTYEQYF,TGCGCCAGCAGCCCAGGGACAGGGAAAACCTACGAGCAGTACTTC
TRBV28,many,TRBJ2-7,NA,CASSLPLPSSYEQYF,TGTGCCAGCAGCCTACCTCTACCTAGCTCCTACGAGCAGTACTTC
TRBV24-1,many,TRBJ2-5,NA,CATSDRYQETQYF,TGTGCCACCAGTGACCGGTACCAAGAGACCCAGTACTTC
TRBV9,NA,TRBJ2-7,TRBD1,CASSAGGGSSYEQYF,TGTGCCAGCAGCGCAGGGGGCGGTAGCTCCTACGAGCAGTACTTC
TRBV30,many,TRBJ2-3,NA,CAWSVPDRGLTDTQYF,TGTGCCTGGAGTGTACCAGACCGAGGCCTCACAGATACGCAGTATTTT
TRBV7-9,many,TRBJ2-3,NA,CAGGPPSTDTQYF,TGCGCCGGAGGGCCTCCTAGCACAGATACGCAGTATTTT
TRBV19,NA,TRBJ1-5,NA,CASSIERGAQDQPQHF,TGTGCCAGTAGTATAGAGCGAGGGGCACAAGATCAGCCCCAGCATTTT
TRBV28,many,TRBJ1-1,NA,CASSFTDKNTEAFF,TGTGCCAGCAGTTTCACGGACAAGAACACTGAAGCTTTCTTT
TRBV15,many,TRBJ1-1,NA,CATSRGEGLNTEAFF,TGTGCCACCAGCAGAGGGGAGGGACTGAACACTGAAGCTTTCTTT
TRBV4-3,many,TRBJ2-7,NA,CASTPKRGPYEQYF,TGCGCCAGCACCCCCAAGAGGGGTCCCTACGAGCAGTACTTC
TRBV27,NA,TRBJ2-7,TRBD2,CASSISGGPTYEQYF,TGTGCCAGCAGTATTAGCGGGGGGCCGACCTACGAGCAGTACTTC
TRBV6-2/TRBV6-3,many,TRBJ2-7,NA,CASSVGGAYEQYF,TGTGCCAGCAGTGTCGGAGGAGCCTACGAGCAGTACTTC
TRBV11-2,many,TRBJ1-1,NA,CASSLAVRGSNTEAFF,TGTGCCAGCAGCTTAGCTGTCAGGGGATCGAACACTGAAGCTTTCTTT
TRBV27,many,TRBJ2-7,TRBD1,CASKLGTGAFYEQYF,TGTGCCAGCAAACTGGGGACAGGGGCTTTCTACGAGCAGTACTTC
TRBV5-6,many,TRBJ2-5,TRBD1,CASSGDSYFQETQYF,TGTGCCAGCAGCGGGGACAGCTATTTTCAAGAGACCCAGTACTTC
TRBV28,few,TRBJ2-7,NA,CASSTPSGVGEQYF,TGTGCCAGCAGCACTCCCTCTGGGGTCGGCGAGCAGTACTTC
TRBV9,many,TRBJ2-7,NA,CASSSGGTASYEQYF,TGTGCCAGCAGCTCAGGCGGGACGGCCTCCTACGAGCAGTACTTC